This T cell receptor beta chain is drawn from a study of CD8 T cells in Susac syndrome. RNA in amounts of roughly 0.5 to 1 ug was reverse transcribed with random hexamers. TCRdb re-called the immunoSEQ multiplex PCR reads through MiXCR, storing one row per CDR3 protein. The sample has under 550,000 distinct CDR3 sequences; 75% to 90% are singletons. The V gene's germline CDR1 is MNHEY and CDR2 SMNVEV (reference sequence). There are 14 residues in the CDR3. V was clipped by 3 bases and J by 7 bases, with 10 bases between them. Study observations and caveats: A relatively small number of individuals underwent TCR sequencing and HLA analysis.

Of note for this clonotype: Its specificity is not known.

The receptor was isolated from a human donor with multiple sclerosis. The chain recombines TRBV27 with TRBJ1-6; D remains ambiguous. Input material: CD8+ T cells from PBMCs. CDR3 amino acids: CASSFGSINSPLHF. CDR3 sequence (DNA): TGTGCCAGCAGTTTTGGTTCTATAAATTCACCCCTCCACTTT.